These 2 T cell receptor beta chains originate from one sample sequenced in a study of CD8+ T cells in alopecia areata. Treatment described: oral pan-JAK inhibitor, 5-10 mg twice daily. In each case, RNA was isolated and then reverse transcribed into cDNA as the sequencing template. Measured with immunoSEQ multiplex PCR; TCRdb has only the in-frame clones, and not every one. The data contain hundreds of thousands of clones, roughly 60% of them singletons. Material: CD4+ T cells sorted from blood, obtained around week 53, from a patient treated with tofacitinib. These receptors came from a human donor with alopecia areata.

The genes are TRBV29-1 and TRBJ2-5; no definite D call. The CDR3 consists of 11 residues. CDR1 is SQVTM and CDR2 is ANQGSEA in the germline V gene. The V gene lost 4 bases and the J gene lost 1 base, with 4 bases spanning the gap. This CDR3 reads CSVVLQETQYF. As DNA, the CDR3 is TGCAGCGTTGTACTCCAAGAGACCCAGTACTTC.

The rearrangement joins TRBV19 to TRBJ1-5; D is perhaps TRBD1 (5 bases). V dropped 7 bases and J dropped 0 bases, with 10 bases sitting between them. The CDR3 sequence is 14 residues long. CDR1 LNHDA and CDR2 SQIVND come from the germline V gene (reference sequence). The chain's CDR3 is CASKGSYSNQPQHF. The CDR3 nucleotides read TGTGCCAGTAAGGGGTCTTATAGCAATCAGCCCCAGCATTTT.